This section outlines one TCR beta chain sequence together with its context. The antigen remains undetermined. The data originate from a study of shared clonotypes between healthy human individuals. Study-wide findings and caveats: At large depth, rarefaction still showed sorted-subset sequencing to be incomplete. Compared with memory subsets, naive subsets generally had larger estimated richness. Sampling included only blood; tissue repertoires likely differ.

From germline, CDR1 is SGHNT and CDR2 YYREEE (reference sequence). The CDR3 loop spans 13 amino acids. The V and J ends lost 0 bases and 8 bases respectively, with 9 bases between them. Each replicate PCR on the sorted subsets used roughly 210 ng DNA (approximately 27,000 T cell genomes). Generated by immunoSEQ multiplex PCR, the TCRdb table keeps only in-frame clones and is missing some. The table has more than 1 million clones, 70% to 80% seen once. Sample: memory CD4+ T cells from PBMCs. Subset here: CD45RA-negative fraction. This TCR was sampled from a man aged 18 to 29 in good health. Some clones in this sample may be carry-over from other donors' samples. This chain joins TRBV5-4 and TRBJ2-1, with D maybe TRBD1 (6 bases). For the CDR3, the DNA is TGTGCCAGCAGCTTGGTAGCAGGGGATGAGCAGTTCTTC. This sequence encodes CASSLVAGDEQFF.